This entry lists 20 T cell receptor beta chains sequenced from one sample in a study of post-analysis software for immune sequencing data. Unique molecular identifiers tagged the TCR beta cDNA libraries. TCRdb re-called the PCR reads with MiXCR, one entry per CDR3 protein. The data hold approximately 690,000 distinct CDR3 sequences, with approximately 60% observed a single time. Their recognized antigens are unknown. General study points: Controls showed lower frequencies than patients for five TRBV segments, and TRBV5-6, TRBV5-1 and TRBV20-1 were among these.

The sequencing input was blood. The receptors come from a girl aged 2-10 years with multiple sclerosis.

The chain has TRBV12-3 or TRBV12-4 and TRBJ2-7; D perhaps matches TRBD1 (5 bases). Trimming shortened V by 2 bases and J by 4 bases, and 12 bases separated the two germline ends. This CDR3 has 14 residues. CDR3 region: CASSLRQGNYEQYF. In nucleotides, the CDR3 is TGTGCCAGCAGTTTAAGGCAGGGAAATTACGAGCAGTACTTC.

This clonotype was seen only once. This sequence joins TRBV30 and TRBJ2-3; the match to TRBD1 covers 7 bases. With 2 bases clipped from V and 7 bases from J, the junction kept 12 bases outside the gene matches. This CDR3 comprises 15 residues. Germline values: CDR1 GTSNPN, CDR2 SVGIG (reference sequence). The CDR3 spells CAWSSRQGVLNTQYF. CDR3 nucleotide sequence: TGTGCCTGGAGTTCAAGGCAGGGGGTGCTAAATACGCAGTATTTT.

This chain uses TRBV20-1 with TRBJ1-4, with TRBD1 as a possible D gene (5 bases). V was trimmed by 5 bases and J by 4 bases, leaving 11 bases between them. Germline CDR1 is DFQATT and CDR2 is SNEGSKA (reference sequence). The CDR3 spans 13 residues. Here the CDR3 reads CSARRGNNEKLFF. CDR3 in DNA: TGCAGTGCTCGGCGGGGCAATAATGAAAAACTGTTTTTT.

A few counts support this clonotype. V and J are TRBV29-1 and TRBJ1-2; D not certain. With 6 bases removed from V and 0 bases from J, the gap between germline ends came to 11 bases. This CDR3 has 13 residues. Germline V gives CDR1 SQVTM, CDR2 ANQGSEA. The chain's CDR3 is CSVNSSPNYGYTF. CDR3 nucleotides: TGCAGCGTGAACAGCTCACCTAACTATGGCTACACCTTC. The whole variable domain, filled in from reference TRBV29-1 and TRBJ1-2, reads SAVISQKPSRDICQRGTSLTIQCQVDSQVTMMFWYRQQPGQSLTLIATANQGSEATYESGFVIDKFPISRPNLTFSTLTVSNMSPEDSSIYLCSVNSSPNYGYTFGSGTRLTVV.

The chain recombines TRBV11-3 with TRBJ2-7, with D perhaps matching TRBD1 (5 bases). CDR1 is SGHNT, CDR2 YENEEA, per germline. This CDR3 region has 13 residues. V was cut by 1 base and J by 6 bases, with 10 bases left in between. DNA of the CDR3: TGTGCCAGCAGCTTAGGCTCGGACATCGAGCAGTACTTC. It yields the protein CASSLGSDIEQYF.

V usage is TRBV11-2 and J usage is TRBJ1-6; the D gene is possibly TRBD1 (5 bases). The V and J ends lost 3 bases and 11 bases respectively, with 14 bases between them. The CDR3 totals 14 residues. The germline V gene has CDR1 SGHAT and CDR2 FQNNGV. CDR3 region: CASSFTGRSTPLHF. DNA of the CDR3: TGTGCCAGCAGCTTCACAGGCCGAAGTACACCCCTCCACTTT.

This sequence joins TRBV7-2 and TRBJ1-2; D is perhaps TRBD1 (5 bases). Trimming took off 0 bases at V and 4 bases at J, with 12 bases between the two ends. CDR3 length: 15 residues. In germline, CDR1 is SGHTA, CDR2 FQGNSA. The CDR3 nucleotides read TGTGCCAGCAGCTTAGCGGGGGAGTCACTCTATGGCTACACCTTC. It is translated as CASSLAGESLYGYTF.

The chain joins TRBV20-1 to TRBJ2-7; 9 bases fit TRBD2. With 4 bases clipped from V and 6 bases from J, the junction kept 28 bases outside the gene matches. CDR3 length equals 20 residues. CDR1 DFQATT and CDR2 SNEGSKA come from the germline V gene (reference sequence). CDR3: CSATSWLPPFSGSATGEQYF. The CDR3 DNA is TGCAGTGCTACTAGCTGGCTCCCCCCATTTAGCGGGAGTGCCACTGGCGAGCAGTACTTC.

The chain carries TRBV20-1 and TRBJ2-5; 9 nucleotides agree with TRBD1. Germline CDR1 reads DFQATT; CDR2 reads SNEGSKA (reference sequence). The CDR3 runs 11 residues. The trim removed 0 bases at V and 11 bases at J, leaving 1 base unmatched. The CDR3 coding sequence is TGCAGTGCTAGAGATGGACAGGGGCAGTACTTC. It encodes CSARDGQGQYF.

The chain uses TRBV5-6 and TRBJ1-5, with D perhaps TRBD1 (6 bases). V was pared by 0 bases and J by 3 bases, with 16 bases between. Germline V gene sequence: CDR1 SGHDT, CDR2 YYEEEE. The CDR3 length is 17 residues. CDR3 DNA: TGTGCCAGCAGCTTGGATGGGGGGCGGGGGATCAATCAGCCCCAGCATTTT. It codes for CASSLDGGRGINQPQHF. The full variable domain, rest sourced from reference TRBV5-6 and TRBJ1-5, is DAGVTQSPTHLIKTRGQQVTLRCSPKSGHDTVSWYQQALGQGPQFIFQYYEEEERQRGNFPDRFSGHQFPNYSSELNVNALLLGDSALYLCASSLDGGRGINQPQHFGDGTRLSIL.

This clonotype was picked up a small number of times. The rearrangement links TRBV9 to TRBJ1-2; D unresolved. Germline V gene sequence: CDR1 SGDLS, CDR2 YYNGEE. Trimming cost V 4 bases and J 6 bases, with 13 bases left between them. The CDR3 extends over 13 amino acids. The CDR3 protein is CASSPRGPDGYTF. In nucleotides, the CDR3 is TGTGCCAGCAGCCCCCGAGGGCCGGATGGCTACACCTTC. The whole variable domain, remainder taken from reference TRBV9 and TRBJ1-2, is DSGVTQTPKHLITATGQRVTLRCSPRSGDLSVYWYQQSLDQGLQFLIQYYNGEERAKGNILERFSAQQFPDLHSELNLSSLELGDSALYFCASSPRGPDGYTFGSGTRLTVV.

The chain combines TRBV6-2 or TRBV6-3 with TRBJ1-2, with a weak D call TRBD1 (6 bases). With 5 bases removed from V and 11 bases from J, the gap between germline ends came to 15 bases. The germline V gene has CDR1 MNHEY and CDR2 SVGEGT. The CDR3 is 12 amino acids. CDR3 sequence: CASSPSTGKYTF. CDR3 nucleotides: TGTGCCAGCAGTCCGTCGACAGGAAAGTACACCTTC.

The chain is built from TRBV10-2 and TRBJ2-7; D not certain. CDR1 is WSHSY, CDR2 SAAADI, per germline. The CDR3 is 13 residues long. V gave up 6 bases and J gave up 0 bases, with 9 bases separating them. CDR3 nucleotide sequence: TGCGCCAGCAGGCAGGCGGTCTCCTACGAGCAGTACTTC. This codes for CASRQAVSYEQYF.

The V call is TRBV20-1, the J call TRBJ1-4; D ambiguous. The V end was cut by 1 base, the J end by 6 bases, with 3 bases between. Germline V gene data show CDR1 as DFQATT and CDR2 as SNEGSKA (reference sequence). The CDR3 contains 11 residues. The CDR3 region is CSARVYEKLFF. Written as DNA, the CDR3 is TGCAGTGCTAGAGTCTATGAAAAACTGTTTTTT.

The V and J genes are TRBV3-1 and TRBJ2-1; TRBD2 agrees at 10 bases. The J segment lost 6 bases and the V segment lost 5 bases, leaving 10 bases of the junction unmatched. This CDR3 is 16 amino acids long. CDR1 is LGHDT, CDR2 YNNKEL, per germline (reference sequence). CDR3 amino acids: CASSTIAGGPGNEQFF. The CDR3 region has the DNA TGTGCCAGCAGCACAATAGCGGGGGGCCCCGGCAATGAGCAGTTCTTC.

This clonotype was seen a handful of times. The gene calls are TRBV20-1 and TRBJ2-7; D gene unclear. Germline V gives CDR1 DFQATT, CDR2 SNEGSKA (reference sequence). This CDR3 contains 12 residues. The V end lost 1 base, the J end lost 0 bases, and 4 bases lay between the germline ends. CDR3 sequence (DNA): TGCAGTGCTAGAGCCGGCTCCTACGAGCAGTACTTC. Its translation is CSARAGSYEQYF.

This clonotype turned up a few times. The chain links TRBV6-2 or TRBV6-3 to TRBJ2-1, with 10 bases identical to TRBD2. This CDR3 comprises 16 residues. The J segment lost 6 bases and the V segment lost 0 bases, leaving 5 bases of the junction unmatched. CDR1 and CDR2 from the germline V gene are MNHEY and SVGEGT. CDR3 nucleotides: TGTGCCAGCAGTTACTCCGGGACTAGCGAGATCAATGAGCAGTTCTTC. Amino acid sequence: CASSYSGTSEINEQFF.

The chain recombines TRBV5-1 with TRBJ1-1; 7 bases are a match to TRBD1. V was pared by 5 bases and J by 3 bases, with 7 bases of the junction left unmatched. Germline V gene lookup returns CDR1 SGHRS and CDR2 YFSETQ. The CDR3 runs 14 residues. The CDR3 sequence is CASSKGAQDTEAFF. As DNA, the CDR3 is TGCGCCAGCAGTAAGGGGGCGCAGGACACTGAAGCTTTCTTT.

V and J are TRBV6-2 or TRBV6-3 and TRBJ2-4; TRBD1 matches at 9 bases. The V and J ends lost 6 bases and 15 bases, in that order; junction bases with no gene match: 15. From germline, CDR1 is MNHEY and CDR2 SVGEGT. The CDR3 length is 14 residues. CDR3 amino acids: CASSLSRLTGGLYF. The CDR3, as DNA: TGTGCCAGCAGCCTCTCCCGGCTGACAGGGGGTCTGTACTTC.

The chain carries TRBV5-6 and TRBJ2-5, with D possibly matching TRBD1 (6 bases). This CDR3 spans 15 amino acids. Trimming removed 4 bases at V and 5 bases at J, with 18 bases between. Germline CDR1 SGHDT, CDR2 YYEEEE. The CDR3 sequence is CASSPDGQRRETQYF. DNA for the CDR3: TGTGCCAGCAGCCCAGACGGACAGCGTAGGGAGACCCAGTACTTC.